The rows below give T cell receptor beta chains drawn from one sample of a study of technical replicates of blood from several donors. The method was immunoSEQ multiplex PCR; TCRdb's version includes in-frame clones alone and lacks a portion of them. Of some 83,000 clones in the sample, around 92% are singletons; the top ten hold 0.35% to 0.5%. Sequencing input: T cells isolated from PBMCs. These receptors all stem from a human donor in good health. The CDR3 runs from the conserved cysteine through the conserved F or W. Each record gives: J gene, D gene, V gene, CDR3 protein, CDR3 DNA. The D gene is left open where the match is weak.

TRBJ2-1 | TRBD2 | TRBV7-1 | CASSSMIDTIGTSGLNGSYNEQFF | TGTGCCAGCAGCTCAATGATAGACACTATTGGGACTAGCGGCTTAAACGGCTCCTACAATGAGCAGTTCTTC
TRBJ2-5 | TRBD1 | TRBV28 | CASSVGQQETQYF | TGTGCCAGCAGTGTGGGACAGCAAGAGACCCAGTACTTC
TRBJ2-1 | NA | TRBV12-5 | CASVVQGHNEQFF | TGTGCTAGTGTCGTACAGGGCCACAATGAGCAGTTCTTC
TRBJ1-1 | TRBD1 | TRBV9 | CASSPGTGHPENTEAFF | TGTGCCAGCAGCCCAGGGACAGGGCACCCAGAAAACACTGAAGCTTTCTTT
TRBJ2-3 | NA | TRBV19 | CASSMTGALTDTQYF | TGTGCCAGTAGTATGACAGGAGCACTCACAGATACGCAGTATTTT
TRBJ2-1 | TRBD2 | TRBV5-1 | CASSSRTSPNEQFF | TGCGCCAGCAGCTCCCGGACTAGCCCTAATGAGCAGTTCTTC
TRBJ2-1 | TRBD1 | TRBV30 | CAWSVGSGGYEQFF | TGTGCCTGGAGTGTAGGGTCAGGGGGTTATGAGCAGTTCTTC
TRBJ2-7 | TRBD2 | TRBV11-3 | CASSLGTSGFYEQYF | TGTGCCAGCAGCTTAGGGACTAGCGGGTTTTACGAGCAGTACTTC
TRBJ2-7 | TRBD2 | TRBV13 | CASHRLAASYEQYF | TGTGCCAGCCATCGACTAGCGGCTTCCTACGAGCAGTACTTC
TRBJ2-2 | TRBD2 | TRBV9 | CASSVHGLAGVITGELFF | TGTGCCAGCAGCGTACATGGACTAGCGGGAGTTATCACCGGGGAGCTGTTTTTT
TRBJ1-5 | TRBD1 | TRBV6-5 | CASSYDRGSQPQHF | TGTGCCAGCAGTTACGACAGGGGGAGTCAGCCCCAGCATTTT
TRBJ1-2 | NA | TRBV27 | CASSSIPNYGYTF | TGTGCCAGCAGTTCAATTCCTAACTATGGCTACACCTTC
TRBJ1-5 | NA | TRBV5-5 | CATPGRVNQPQHF | TGTGCCACCCCCGGGAGGGTAAATCAGCCCCAGCATTTT
TRBJ2-7 | TRBD2 | TRBV2 | CASSRGGRAGEQYF | TGTGCCAGCAGTCGGGGGGGGAGGGCCGGTGAGCAGTACTTC